The rows below give T cell receptor beta chains drawn from one sample of a study of cytomegalovirus exposure and HLA in healthy donors. Here immunoSEQ multiplex PCR was the method, and the copy in TCRdb shows in-frame clones only, minus some. The table shows around 130,000 clones, with around 75% occurring only once. Sample: PBMCs. The receptors here all came from a man aged 25 to 45 in good health and CMV-seronegative. Each CDR3 is given with its conserved first and last residue. Each record gives: CDR3 DNA, CDR3 protein, clone size, V gene, J gene, D gene, CDR3 length. The D gene is left open where the match is weak. Clone sizes are given selectively: once, few, many, or a class where the clone is expanded.

DNA: TGCGCCAGCAGCCCTACGGGATCCGGGGGATATGGCTACACCTTC
CDR3: CASSPTGSGGYGYTF
size: -
V: TRBV4-1
J: TRBJ1-2
D: -
length: 15

DNA: TGCGCCAGCAGCCAAGTCCAGGGGCAGGGGGAGCAGTACTTC
CDR3: CASSQVQGQGEQYF
size: -
V: TRBV4-3
J: TRBJ2-7
D: -
length: 14

DNA: TGTGCCAGCTCACCAAACCTCGGGACAGATACGCAGTATTTT
CDR3: CASSPNLGTDTQYF
size: few
V: TRBV18
J: TRBJ2-3
D: -
length: 14

DNA: TGTGCCAGCAGCTTGATTAAAAACAATGAGCAGTTCTTC
CDR3: CASSLIKNNEQFF
size: -
V: TRBV5-6
J: TRBJ2-1
D: -
length: 13

DNA: TGTGCCAGCAGCCAAGTAGCGGGCACCCTCGATGAGCAGTTCTTC
CDR3: CASSQVAGTLDEQFF
size: -
V: TRBV4-2
J: TRBJ2-1
D: TRBD2
length: 15

DNA: TGTGCTAGTGGTGGACTTAATGAGCAGTTCTTC
CDR3: CASGGLNEQFF
size: once
V: TRBV12-5
J: TRBJ2-1
D: -
length: 11

DNA: TGCGCCAGCAGTGTCCGATGGGACTACGAGCAGTACTTC
CDR3: CASSVRWDYEQYF
size: few
V: TRBV5-1
J: TRBJ2-7
D: -
length: 13

DNA: TGTGCCAGCAGCTTAGACTGGACTAGCGGGGGGGCAAATGAGCAGTTCTTC
CDR3: CASSLDWTSGGANEQFF
size: -
V: TRBV13
J: TRBJ2-1
D: TRBD2
length: 17

DNA: TGTGCCAGCTCACCGGGACAGGATGAAAAACTGTTTTTT
CDR3: CASSPGQDEKLFF
size: -
V: TRBV18
J: TRBJ1-4
D: TRBD1
length: 13

DNA: TGTGCCAGTAGTAACACAGGGGGTGGCAATCAGCCCCAGCATTTT
CDR3: CASSNTGGGNQPQHF
size: -
V: TRBV19
J: TRBJ1-5
D: TRBD1
length: 15

DNA: TGTGCCACCAGCCCCCCCCGGTCGGGAGCCATCTACGAGCAGTACTTC
CDR3: CATSPPRSGAIYEQYF
size: -
V: TRBV15
J: TRBJ2-7
D: -
length: 16

DNA: TGTGCCAGCAGCTTATCAACCGCCAGAAATGAGCAGTTCTTC
CDR3: CASSLSTARNEQFF
size: -
V: TRBV7-8
J: TRBJ2-1
D: -
length: 14

DNA: TGTGCCTGGTTCCGAGACAGGGCTTGGGGTTATGGCTACACCTTC
CDR3: CAWFRDRAWGYGYTF
size: few
V: TRBV30
J: TRBJ1-2
D: TRBD1
length: 15

DNA: TGTGCCAGCAACCCGGGACAGGGGATAAACTATGGCTACACCTTC
CDR3: CASNPGQGINYGYTF
size: once
V: TRBV19
J: TRBJ1-2
D: TRBD1
length: 15

DNA: TGTGCCAGCACCAGACGCGGGGGAGGAGAGACCCAGTACTTC
CDR3: CASTRRGGGETQYF
size: -
V: TRBV13
J: TRBJ2-5
D: TRBD2
length: 14

DNA: TGTGCCAGCAGCGTAGGACAAGCGGGAGACTACGAGCAGTACTTC
CDR3: CASSVGQAGDYEQYF
size: -
V: TRBV9
J: TRBJ2-7
D: TRBD2
length: 15

DNA: TGTGCCAGCAGTTACTCGAGACTAGCGGGAGAGGGGGAGCAGTTCTTC
CDR3: CASSYSRLAGEGEQFF
size: -
V: TRBV6-5
J: TRBJ2-1
D: TRBD2
length: 16

DNA: TGTGCCAGCAGCTTAATGGCCGGGGTGGTCGAGACCCAGTACTTC
CDR3: CASSLMAGVVETQYF
size: -
V: TRBV7-3
J: TRBJ2-5
D: -
length: 15

DNA: TGTGCCAGCAGCTTACTCCGGGGGTCCAACGAGCAGTACTTC
CDR3: CASSLLRGSNEQYF
size: -
V: TRBV7-6
J: TRBJ2-7
D: -
length: 14

DNA: TGTGCCAGCAGCGTCCTGACAGGGGCTGGTGGCTACACCTTC
CDR3: CASSVLTGAGGYTF
size: -
V: TRBV9
J: TRBJ1-2
D: TRBD1
length: 14

DNA: TGCGCCAGCAGCTTGTTCCCGTCTAGCCCCACAGATACGCAGTATTTT
CDR3: CASSLFPSSPTDTQYF
size: -
V: TRBV5-1
J: TRBJ2-3
D: -
length: 16

DNA: TGTGCCAGCAGATGGGGCGGGGGAGCTCAAGATACGCAGTATTTT
CDR3: CASRWGGGAQDTQYF
size: -
V: TRBV6-1
J: TRBJ2-3
D: TRBD2
length: 15

DNA: TGCGCCAGCAGCCAAGAGGGGGCGGGAGTTGCAGAGACCCAGTACTTC
CDR3: CASSQEGAGVAETQYF
size: few
V: TRBV4-3
J: TRBJ2-5
D: -
length: 16

DNA: TGTGCCAGCAGCTCCTGGACAGGGGGCGGCTATGGCTACACCTTC
CDR3: CASSSWTGGGYGYTF
size: -
V: TRBV7-2
J: TRBJ1-2
D: TRBD1
length: 15

DNA: TGTGCCAGCAGCACTGGGGCGGGAGAGTCCTACGAGCAGTACTTC
CDR3: CASSTGAGESYEQYF
size: -
V: TRBV7-6
J: TRBJ2-7
D: TRBD2
length: 15

DNA: TGTGCCAGCAGTGAAGGGGTCGGGGGGGCGACCTACGAGCAGTACTTC
CDR3: CASSEGVGGATYEQYF
size: -
V: TRBV6-1
J: TRBJ2-7
D: TRBD2
length: 16

DNA: TGTGCCAGCAGCTTAGCCGGGACAGCCTATGGCTACACCTTC
CDR3: CASSLAGTAYGYTF
size: -
V: TRBV7-9
J: TRBJ1-2
D: TRBD1
length: 14

DNA: TGTGCCAGCAGCTTGGGGCAGATCTACGAGCAGTACTTC
CDR3: CASSLGQIYEQYF
size: -
V: TRBV5-4
J: TRBJ2-7
D: -
length: 13

DNA: TGTGCCAGCAGCTTAGGCACGGGAGTAGGTGGGGACGAGCAGTACTTC
CDR3: CASSLGTGVGGDEQYF
size: few
V: TRBV7-9
J: TRBJ2-7
D: -
length: 16

DNA: TGTGCCAGCAGCCCCAGACAGGGACAGTTCTACGAGCAGTACTTC
CDR3: CASSPRQGQFYEQYF
size: -
V: TRBV5-4
J: TRBJ2-7
D: TRBD1
length: 15

DNA: TGTGCCAGCAGCCCCAGGGGATGGGCGAACAATGAGCAGTTCTTC
CDR3: CASSPRGWANNEQFF
size: -
V: TRBV7-9
J: TRBJ2-1
D: -
length: 15

DNA: TGCGCCAGCAGCCAAGGGACAGGGGTTCGATATGGCTACACCTTC
CDR3: CASSQGTGVRYGYTF
size: -
V: TRBV4-3
J: TRBJ1-2
D: TRBD1
length: 15

DNA: TGCGCCAGCAGCATAGGGACTACCGGGGAGACCCAGTACTTC
CDR3: CASSIGTTGETQYF
size: -
V: TRBV5-1
J: TRBJ2-5
D: TRBD2
length: 14

DNA: TGTGCCAGCAGCATCCCAGGACTAGCGGGAGATGAGCAGTTCTTC
CDR3: CASSIPGLAGDEQFF
size: -
V: TRBV7-6
J: TRBJ2-1
D: TRBD2
length: 15

DNA: TGTGCCAGTAGAAGCCGAGGGTCAACCAAAAACATTCAGTACTTC
CDR3: CASRSRGSTKNIQYF
size: -
V: TRBV19
J: TRBJ2-4
D: -
length: 15

DNA: TGTGCCAGCAGTGAAGGGTGGTCTATTGTTGAGCAGTTCTTC
CDR3: CASSEGWSIVEQFF
size: -
V: TRBV6-1
J: TRBJ2-1
D: -
length: 14